The sequence of this TCR beta chain was determined in a study of blood T cell repertoires in COVID-19. Germline V gives CDR1 SGHDT, CDR2 YYEEEE. The junction had 3 bases not matched to a gene; V was cut back by 5 bases and J by 5 bases. CDR3 size: 12 residues. How the authors handled the data: Estimates of nucleated cell counts were drawn from the amplification of reference gene primers. Some clones are missing from TCRdb's copy, which holds only in-frame ones; the method was immunoSEQ multiplex PCR. D and trimming were read from the DNA, whereas the V and J calls and clone size are those reported in that table. The repertoire holds tens of thousands of clones, with roughly 70% as singletons.

The TCR sequence derives from a man between 65 and 80 years old with COVID-19, enrolled during active disease. The J gene is TRBJ2-7, the V gene TRBV5-6; 8 positions match TRBD2. The material sequenced was peripheral blood. The CDR3 region is CASSPGGDEQYF. CDR3 nucleotide sequence: TGTGCCAGCAGTCCCGGGGGGGACGAGCAGTACTTC. Supplemented by reference TRBV5-6 and TRBJ2-7, the full variable domain reads DAGVTQSPTHLIKTRGQQVTLRCSPKSGHDTVSWYQQALGQGPQFIFQYYEEEERQRGNFPDRFSGHQFPNYSSELNVNALLLGDSALYLCASSPGGDEQYFGPGTRLTVT.